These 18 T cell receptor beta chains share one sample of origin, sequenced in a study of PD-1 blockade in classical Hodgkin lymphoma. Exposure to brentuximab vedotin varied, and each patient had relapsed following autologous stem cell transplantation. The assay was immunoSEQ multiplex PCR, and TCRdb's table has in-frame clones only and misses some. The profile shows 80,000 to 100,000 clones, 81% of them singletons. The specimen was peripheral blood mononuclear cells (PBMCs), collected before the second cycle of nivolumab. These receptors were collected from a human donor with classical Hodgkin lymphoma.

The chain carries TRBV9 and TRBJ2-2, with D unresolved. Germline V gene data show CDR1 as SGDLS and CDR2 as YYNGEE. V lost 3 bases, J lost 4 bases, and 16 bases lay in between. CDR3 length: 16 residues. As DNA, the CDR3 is TGTGCCAGCAGCGCACTCGGTGAGGCCAGCACCGGGGAGCTGTTTTTT. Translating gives CASSALGEASTGELFF.

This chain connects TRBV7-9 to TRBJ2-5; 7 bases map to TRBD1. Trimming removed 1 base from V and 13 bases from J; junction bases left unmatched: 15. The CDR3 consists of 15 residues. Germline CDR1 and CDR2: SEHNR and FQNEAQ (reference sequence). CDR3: CASSLDSWDRQPGYF. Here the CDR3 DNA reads TGTGCCAGCAGCTTAGATAGTTGGGACAGACAACCGGGGTACTTC.

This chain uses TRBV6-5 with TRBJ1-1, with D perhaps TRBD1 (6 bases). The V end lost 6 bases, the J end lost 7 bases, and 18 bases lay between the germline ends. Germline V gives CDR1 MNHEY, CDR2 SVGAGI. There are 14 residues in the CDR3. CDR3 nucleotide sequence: TGTGCCAGCAGCCAAACTCACAGGGTGGGTGAAGCTTTCTTT. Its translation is CASSQTHRVGEAFF.

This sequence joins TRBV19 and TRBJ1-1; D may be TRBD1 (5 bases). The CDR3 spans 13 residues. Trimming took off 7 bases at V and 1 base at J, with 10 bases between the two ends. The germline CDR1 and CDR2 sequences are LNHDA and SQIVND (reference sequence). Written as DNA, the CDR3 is TGTGCCAGTATCCAGGGCGGGAACACTGAAGCTTTCTTT. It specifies CASIQGGNTEAFF.

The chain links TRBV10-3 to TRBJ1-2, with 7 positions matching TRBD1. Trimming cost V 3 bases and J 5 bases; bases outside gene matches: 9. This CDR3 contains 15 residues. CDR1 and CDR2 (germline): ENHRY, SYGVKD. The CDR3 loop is CAISEARDRAYGYTF. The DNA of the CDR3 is TGTGCCATCAGTGAAGCCCGAGACAGGGCGTATGGCTACACCTTC.

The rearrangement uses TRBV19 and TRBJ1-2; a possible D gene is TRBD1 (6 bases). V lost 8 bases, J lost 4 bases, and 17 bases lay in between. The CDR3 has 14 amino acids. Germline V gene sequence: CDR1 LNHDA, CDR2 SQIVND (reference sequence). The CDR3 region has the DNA TGTGCCAGTGGGGACATCGCATCTTCCTATGGCTACACCTTC. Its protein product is CASGDIASSYGYTF.

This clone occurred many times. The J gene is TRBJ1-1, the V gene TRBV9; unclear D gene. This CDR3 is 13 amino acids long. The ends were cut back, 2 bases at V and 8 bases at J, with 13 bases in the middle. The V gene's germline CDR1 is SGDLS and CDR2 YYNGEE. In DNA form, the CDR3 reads TGTGCCAGCAGCGTCCACCCCGCCACCGAAGCTTTCTTT. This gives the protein CASSVHPATEAFF.

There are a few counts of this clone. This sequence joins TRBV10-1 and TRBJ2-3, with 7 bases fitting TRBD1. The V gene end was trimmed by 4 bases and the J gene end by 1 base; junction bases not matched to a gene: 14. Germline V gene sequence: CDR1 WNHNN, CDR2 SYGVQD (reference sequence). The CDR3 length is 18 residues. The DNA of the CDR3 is TGCGCCAGCAGTGTATCGGGATCAGGGGGTTACGGCACAGATACGCAGTATTTT. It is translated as CASSVSGSGGYGTDTQYF.

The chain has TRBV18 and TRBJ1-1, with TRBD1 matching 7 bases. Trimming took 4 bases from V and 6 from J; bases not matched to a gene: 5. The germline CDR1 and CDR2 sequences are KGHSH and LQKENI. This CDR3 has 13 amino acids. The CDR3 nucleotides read TGTGCCAGCTCACTCGATACAGGGGCTGAAGCTTTCTTT. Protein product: CASSLDTGAEAFF.

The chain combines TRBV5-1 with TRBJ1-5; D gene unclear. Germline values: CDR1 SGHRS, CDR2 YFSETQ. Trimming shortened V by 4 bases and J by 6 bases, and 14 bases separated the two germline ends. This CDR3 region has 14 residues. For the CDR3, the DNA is TGCGCCAGCAGCCCCGCCCCGGACGTTCAGCCCCAGCATTTT. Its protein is CASSPAPDVQPQHF.

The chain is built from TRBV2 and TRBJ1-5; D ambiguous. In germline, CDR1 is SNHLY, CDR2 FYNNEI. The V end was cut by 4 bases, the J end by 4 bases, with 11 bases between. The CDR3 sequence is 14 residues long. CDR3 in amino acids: CASSGRTTNQPQHF. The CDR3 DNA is TGTGCCAGCAGTGGTCGGACCACTAATCAGCCCCAGCATTTT.

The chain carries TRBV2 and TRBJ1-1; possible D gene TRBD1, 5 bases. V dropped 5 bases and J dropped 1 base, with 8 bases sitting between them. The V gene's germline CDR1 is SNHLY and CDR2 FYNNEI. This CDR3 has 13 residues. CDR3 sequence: CASSRDGNTEAFF. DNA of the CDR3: TGTGCCAGCAGTAGGGACGGGAACACTGAAGCTTTCTTT. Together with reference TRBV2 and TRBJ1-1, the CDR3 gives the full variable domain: EPEVTQTPSHQVTQMGQEVILRCVPISNHLYFYWYRQILGQKVEFLVSFYNNEISEKSEIFDDQFSVERPDGSNFTLKIRSTKLEDSAMYFCASSRDGNTEAFFGQGTRLTVV.

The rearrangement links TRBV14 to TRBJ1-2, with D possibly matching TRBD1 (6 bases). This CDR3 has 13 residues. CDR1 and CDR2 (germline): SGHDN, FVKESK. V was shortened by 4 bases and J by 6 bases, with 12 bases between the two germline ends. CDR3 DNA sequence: TGTGCCAGCAGCCGACAGGACTCCAATGGCTACACCTTC. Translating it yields CASSRQDSNGYTF.

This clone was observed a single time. DNA for the CDR3: TGTGCCACCCGGGACAGGGGTGCAACTAATGAAAAACTGTTTTTT. This sequence encodes CATRDRGATNEKLFF. This rearrangement joins TRBV15 to TRBJ1-4; 10 positions match TRBD1. The CDR3 loop spans 15 amino acids. V dropped 8 bases and J dropped 0; count of bases not matched to a gene: 3. CDR1 is LNHNV, CDR2 YYDKDF, per germline (reference sequence).

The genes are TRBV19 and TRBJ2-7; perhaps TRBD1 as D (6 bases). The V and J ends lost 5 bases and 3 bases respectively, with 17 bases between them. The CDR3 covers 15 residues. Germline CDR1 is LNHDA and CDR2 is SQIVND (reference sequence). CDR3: CASSVSADRRYEQYF. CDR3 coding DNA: TGTGCCAGTAGTGTTTCGGCGGACAGACGCTACGAGCAGTACTTC.

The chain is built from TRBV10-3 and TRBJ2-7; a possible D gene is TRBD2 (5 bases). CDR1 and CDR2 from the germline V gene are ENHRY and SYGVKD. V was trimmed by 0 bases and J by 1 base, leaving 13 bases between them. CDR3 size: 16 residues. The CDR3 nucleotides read TGTGCCATCAGTGAGTCTGCGGGTCCCAGGTCCTACGAGCAGTACTTC. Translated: CAISESAGPRSYEQYF.

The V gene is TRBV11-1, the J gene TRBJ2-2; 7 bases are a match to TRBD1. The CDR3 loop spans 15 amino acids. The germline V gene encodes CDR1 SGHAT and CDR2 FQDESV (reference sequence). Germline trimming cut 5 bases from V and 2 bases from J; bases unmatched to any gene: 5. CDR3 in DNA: TGTGCCAGCAGCCCACAGGGGCCAAACACCGGGGAGCTGTTTTTT. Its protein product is CASSPQGPNTGELFF.

The CDR3 DNA reads TGCAGTGCCAGTGGGTATGGCTACACCTTC. Encoded protein: CSASGYGYTF. The chain carries TRBV20-1 and TRBJ1-2; no reliable D call. Germline V CDR1 and CDR2: DFQATT, SNEGSKA (reference sequence). This CDR3 contains 10 residues. Between the trimmed V and J ends, which lost 6 bases and 5 bases, there was a span of 7 bases.